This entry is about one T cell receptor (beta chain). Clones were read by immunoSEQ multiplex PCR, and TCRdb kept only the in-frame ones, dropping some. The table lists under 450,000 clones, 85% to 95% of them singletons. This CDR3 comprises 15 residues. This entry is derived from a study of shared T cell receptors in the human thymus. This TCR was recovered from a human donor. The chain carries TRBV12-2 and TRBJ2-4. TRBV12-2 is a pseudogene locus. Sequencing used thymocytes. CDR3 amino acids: CASRLGILAKNIQYF. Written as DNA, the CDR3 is TGTGCAAGTCGCTTGGGGATTCTAGCCAAAAACATTCAGTACTTC.